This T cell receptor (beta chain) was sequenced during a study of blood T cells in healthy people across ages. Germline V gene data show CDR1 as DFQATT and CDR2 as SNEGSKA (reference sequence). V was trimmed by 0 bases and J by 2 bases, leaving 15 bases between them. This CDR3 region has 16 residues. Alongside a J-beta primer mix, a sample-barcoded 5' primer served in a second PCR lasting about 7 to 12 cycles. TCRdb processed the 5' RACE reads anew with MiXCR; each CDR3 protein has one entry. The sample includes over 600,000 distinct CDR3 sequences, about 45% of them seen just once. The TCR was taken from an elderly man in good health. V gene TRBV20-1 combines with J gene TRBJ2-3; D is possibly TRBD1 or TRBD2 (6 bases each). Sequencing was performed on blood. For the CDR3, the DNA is TGCAGTGCTAGAGAGAGCGGGCAGGGGTTCACAGATACGCAGTATTTT. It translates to CSARESGQGFTDTQYF.